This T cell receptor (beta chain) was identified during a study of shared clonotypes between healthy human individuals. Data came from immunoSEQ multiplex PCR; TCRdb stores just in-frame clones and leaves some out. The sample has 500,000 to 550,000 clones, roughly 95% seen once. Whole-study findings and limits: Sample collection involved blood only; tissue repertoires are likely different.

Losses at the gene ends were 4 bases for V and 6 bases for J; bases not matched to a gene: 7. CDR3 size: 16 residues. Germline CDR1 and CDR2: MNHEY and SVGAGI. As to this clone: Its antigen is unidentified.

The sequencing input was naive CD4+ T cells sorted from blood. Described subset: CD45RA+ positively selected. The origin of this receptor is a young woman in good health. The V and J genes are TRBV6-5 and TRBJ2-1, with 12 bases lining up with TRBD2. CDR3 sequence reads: CASSSRLAGERNEQFF. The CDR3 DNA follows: TGTGCCAGCAGTTCCAGACTAGCGGGAGAACGCAATGAGCAGTTCTTC.